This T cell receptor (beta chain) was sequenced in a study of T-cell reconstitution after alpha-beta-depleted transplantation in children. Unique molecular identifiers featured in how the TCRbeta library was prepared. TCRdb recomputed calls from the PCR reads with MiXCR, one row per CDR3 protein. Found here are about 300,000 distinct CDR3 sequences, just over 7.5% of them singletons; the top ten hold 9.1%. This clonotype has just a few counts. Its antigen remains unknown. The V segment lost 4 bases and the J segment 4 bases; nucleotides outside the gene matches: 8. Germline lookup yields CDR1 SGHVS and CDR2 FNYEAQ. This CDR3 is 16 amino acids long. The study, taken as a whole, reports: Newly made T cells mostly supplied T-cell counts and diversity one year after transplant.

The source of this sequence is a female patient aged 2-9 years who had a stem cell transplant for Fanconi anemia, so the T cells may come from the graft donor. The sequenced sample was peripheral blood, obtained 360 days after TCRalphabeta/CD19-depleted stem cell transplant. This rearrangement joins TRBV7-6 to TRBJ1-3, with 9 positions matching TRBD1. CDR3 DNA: TGTGCCAGCAGCTGGGGACAGGGCAATTCGGGAAACACCATATATTTT. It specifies CASSWGQGNSGNTIYF.